The rows below give T cell receptor beta chains drawn from one sample of a study of T-cell memory formation after mild COVID-19. TCRdb passed the 5' RACE reads through MiXCR, listing each CDR3 protein once. The table lists about 110,000 distinct CDR3 sequences, 15% to 20% of them singletons. Sample: PBMCs or a T cell subset sorted from them (not recorded which). These receptor sequences come from a man between 18 and 35 years old who had mild COVID-19 (a few samples of this study predate the infection). Cell type and time point are not known. Each CDR3 is given with its conserved first and last residue. A D gene is named only where the DNA matches it firmly. A clone size is listed for some rows: how often the clone was seen (once, few, many), or a class if it is expanded.

d_call cdr3_length clone_size j_call v_call cdr3_nt cdr3_aa
TRBD2 17 NA TRBJ2-5 TRBV6-2/TRBV6-3 TGTGCCAGCAGTCGGGCGAGGAGCGGGGGCCTCCAAGAGACCCAGTACTTC CASSRARSGGLQETQYF
TRBD1 15 NA TRBJ2-3 TRBV5-1 TGCGCCAGCAGCCGAGGACAGGGCCTCACAGATACGCAGTATTTT CASSRGQGLTDTQYF
NA 18 few TRBJ1-1 TRBV10-3 TGTGCCATCAGTGAGTCGATAACGGGGGCGAAAATGAACACTGAAGCTTTCTTT CAISESITGAKMNTEAFF
NA 24 NA TRBJ2-3 TRBV4-1 TGCGCCAGCAGCCAAGAACAGGCAGGGGCCCTCATAACGGACCAGACCATTAGCACAGATACGCAGTATTTT CASSQEQAGALITDQTISTDTQYF
NA 13 NA TRBJ2-5 TRBV24-1 TGTGCCACCAGTGAACCAGGGATGGAGACCCAGTACTTC CATSEPGMETQYF
NA 16 NA TRBJ1-3 TRBV3-1 TGTGCCAGCAGCCAACCCGACAGGTCGTGGGGAAACACCATATATTTT CASSQPDRSWGNTIYF
NA 13 few TRBJ2-5 TRBV3-1 TGTGCCAGCAGCCAAGTTGTCGAGGGGACCCAGTACTTC CASSQVVEGTQYF
NA 15 many TRBJ2-3 TRBV4-3 TGCGCCAGCAGCCAAGTTACAGGCCGCACAGATACGCAGTATTTT CASSQVTGRTDTQYF
TRBD1 18 few TRBJ2-1 TRBV7-9 TGTGCCAGCAGCTTAGCGCAATGGGACAGACGGATTTACAATGAGCAGTTCTTC CASSLAQWDRRIYNEQFF
NA 14 NA TRBJ2-1 TRBV2 TGTGCCAGCAGTGAAGGTTTGGCGGGGGCGACGCAGTTCTTC CASSEGLAGATQFF
TRBD2 16 NA TRBJ2-1 TRBV3-1 TGTGCCAGCAGCCAAGCGAACCTAGCGGGGGCGGATGAGCAGTTCTTC CASSQANLAGADEQFF
NA 15 few TRBJ2-7 TRBV9 TGTGCCAGCAGCCCTCGGGAAGAGGCCACCTACGAGCAGTACTTC CASSPREEATYEQYF
NA 12 few TRBJ2-5 TRBV18 TGTGCCAGCTCACGGGAGCGCGAGACCCAGTACTTC CASSRERETQYF
TRBD2 17 NA TRBJ2-1 TRBV11-2 TGTGCCAGCAGCCTCGGGCTAGCGGGGCCGACCTACAATGAGCAGTTCTTC CASSLGLAGPTYNEQFF
NA 15 few TRBJ2-7 TRBV7-6 TGTGCCAGCAGCTTACGAGGGTCCGGCTCCTACGAGCAGTACTTC CASSLRGSGSYEQYF
NA 12 many TRBJ1-5 TRBV6-6 TGTGCCAGCAGCCTCGACACTCAGCCCCAGCATTTT CASSLDTQPQHF
NA 14 few TRBJ2-2 TRBV20-1 TGCAGTGCTAGTGCGCCTCTCAACACCGGGGAGCTGTTTTTT CSASAPLNTGELFF
NA 16 few TRBJ2-2 TRBV3-1 TGTGCCAGCAGCCAAGGAAGGGCCGGGAACACCGGGGAGCTGTTTTTT CASSQGRAGNTGELFF
NA 15 once TRBJ2-3 TRBV9 TGTGCCAGCAGCCCACGAAATTGGGGGGCGGATACGCAGTATTTT CASSPRNWGADTQYF
TRBD1 14 NA TRBJ1-1 TRBV10-3 TGTGCCATCAGCCTACAGGGGATGAACACTGAAGCTTTCTTT CAISLQGMNTEAFF
TRBD1 13 NA TRBJ1-2 TRBV6-6 TGTGCCAGCAGTTACGGGACAGGCGAGGGCTACACCTTC CASSYGTGEGYTF
TRBD1 11 few TRBJ2-1 TRBV20-1 TGCAGTGTCGACAGGGTAAATGAGCAGTTCTTC CSVDRVNEQFF
TRBD1 14 NA TRBJ2-1 TRBV7-7 TGTGCCAGCAGCCTTGACAGGGGAAACAATGAGCAGTTCTTC CASSLDRGNNEQFF
NA 16 NA TRBJ1-1 TRBV2 TGTGCCAGCAGTGAAGCTCGACAGATAGGGGGTACTGAAGCTTTCTTT CASSEARQIGGTEAFF
TRBD1 18 NA TRBJ2-2 TRBV10-3 TGTGCCATCAGTGAATGGGGACAGGGCGCGGGGAACACCGGGGAGCTGTTTTTT CAISEWGQGAGNTGELFF
NA 15 few TRBJ1-1 TRBV5-5 TGTGCCAGCAGCTTAGGCCCGCAGAGGAACACTGAAGCTTTCTTT CASSLGPQRNTEAFF
TRBD2 17 few TRBJ2-5 TRBV7-2 TGTGCCAGCAGCTCCCGACTAGCGGGGCTGTACCAAGAGACCCAGTACTTC CASSSRLAGLYQETQYF
TRBD2 15 NA TRBJ2-3 TRBV5-1 TGCGCCAGCAGCTTGGAGCCTAGCGGGCAAGATACGCAGTATTTT CASSLEPSGQDTQYF
NA 12 NA TRBJ1-2 TRBV20-1 TGCAGTGCCGCCCGGGGGGCGCGGGGCTACACCTTC CSAARGARGYTF
NA 11 NA TRBJ2-4 TRBV28 TGTGCCAGCAGTTTTAGGCGGGTTCAGTACTTC CASSFRRVQYF
TRBD2 15 NA TRBJ2-1 TRBV5-1 TGCGCCAGCACATCATCTAGCGGGGGCTTTAATGAGCAGTTCTTC CASTSSSGGFNEQFF
TRBD1 15 few TRBJ2-5 TRBV18 TGTGCCAGCTCACCAAGTGGACAGGGGGCCGCGACCCAGTACTTC CASSPSGQGAATQYF
NA 14 NA TRBJ1-2 TRBV27 TGTGCCAGCAGTTTAGCCGGGACGGAGTATGGCTACACCTTC CASSLAGTEYGYTF
TRBD2 17 few TRBJ2-1 TRBV5-8 TGTGCCAGCAGCTTGGTTTTGAGTAGCGGGTCCTACAATGAGCAGTTCTTC CASSLVLSSGSYNEQFF
TRBD2 11 few TRBJ2-1 TRBV14 TGTGCCAGCAGCAGGCGGGACTACCTAATCTTC CASSRRDYLIF
NA 13 NA TRBJ2-1 TRBV7-3 TGTGCCAGCAGCTCCCTTGGTAGCTGGTCTCAGTTCTTC CASSSLGSWSQFF
NA 17 few TRBJ1-2 TRBV4-1 TGCGCCAGCAGCCTTATCGGGGGCAGGGGAACTAACTATGGCTACACCTTC CASSLIGGRGTNYGYTF
TRBD1 14 few TRBJ2-1 TRBV10-3 TGTGCCACCGACAGGGAACAGGCGCTCAATGAGCAGTTCTTC CATDREQALNEQFF
NA 13 few TRBJ2-1 TRBV7-2 TGTGCCAGCAGCTTTGGGCGGGGTGGTGAGCAGTTCTTC CASSFGRGGEQFF
TRBD2 17 few TRBJ2-3 TRBV5-1 TGCGCCAGCAATGAGCTAGCGGGGGTAGTCGGCACAGATACGCAGTATTTT CASNELAGVVGTDTQYF
TRBD2 17 few TRBJ2-1 TRBV7-2 TGTGCCAGCAGCTTAGCGGGACTAGCGGGGTCAATCAATGAGCAGTTCTTC CASSLAGLAGSINEQFF
NA 13 few TRBJ1-2 TRBV4-3 TGCGCCAGCAGCCAAGCCCTGGGCCGGGGCTACACCTTC CASSQALGRGYTF
NA 10 few TRBJ2-3 TRBV6-4 TGTGCCAGCAAAACCAGTACGCAGTATTTT CASKTSTQYF
TRBD2 15 few TRBJ2-3 TRBV12-3/TRBV12-4 TGTGCCAGCAGCCGACTAGCGGGGAACACAGATACGCAGTATTTT CASSRLAGNTDTQYF
TRBD2 14 few TRBJ2-1 TRBV24-1 TGTGCCACCAGTGGTCGGGGGGGGGGCGATGAGCAGTTCTTC CATSGRGGGDEQFF
TRBD2 16 few TRBJ2-2 TRBV7-2 TGTGCCAGCAGCTTAGCCTGGCGGGGGGTAGCCGGGGAGCTGTTTTTT CASSLAWRGVAGELFF